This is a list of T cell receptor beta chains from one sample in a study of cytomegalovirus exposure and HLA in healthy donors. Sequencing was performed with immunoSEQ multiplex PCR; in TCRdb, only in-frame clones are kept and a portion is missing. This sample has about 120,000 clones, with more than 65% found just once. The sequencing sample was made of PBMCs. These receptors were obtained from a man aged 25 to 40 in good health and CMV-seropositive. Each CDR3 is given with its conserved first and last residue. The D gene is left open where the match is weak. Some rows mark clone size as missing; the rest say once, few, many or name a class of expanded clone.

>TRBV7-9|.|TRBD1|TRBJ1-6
TGTGCCAGCAGCTTGAGAGGACAGGGGGTTCGTTCACCCCTCCACTTT
CASSLRGQGVRSPLHF
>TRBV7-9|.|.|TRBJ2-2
TGTGCCAGCAGCCCGGACAGCTACACCGGGGAGCTGTTTTTT
CASSPDSYTGELFF
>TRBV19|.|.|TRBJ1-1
TGTGCCAGTATCAGTGACACTGAAGCTTTCTTT
CASISDTEAFF
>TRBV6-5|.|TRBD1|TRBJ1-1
TGTGCCAGCAGTGGACAGGGTGGGGCGTACACTGAAGCTTTCTTT
CASSGQGGAYTEAFF
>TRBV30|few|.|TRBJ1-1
TGTGCCTGGAGTGCGGGGTTAGGAACTTTCTTT
CAWSAGLGTFF
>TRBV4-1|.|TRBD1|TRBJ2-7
TGCGCCAGCAGCCGTGGACAGGGGAATTACGAGCAGTACTTC
CASSRGQGNYEQYF
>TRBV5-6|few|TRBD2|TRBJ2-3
TGTGCCAGCACCAACTGGGGGGGGAACACAGATACGCAGTATTTT
CASTNWGGNTDTQYF
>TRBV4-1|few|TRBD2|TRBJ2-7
TGCGCCAGCAGCCCGACTAGCGGAGCCGGAGGCGAGCAGTACTTC
CASSPTSGAGGEQYF
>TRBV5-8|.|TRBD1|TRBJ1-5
TGTGCCAGCAGCTTCGACAGGGGGTATCAGCCCCAGCATTTT
CASSFDRGYQPQHF
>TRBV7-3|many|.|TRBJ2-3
TGTGCCAGCAGCTCCGAGGGCGGGGATACGCAGTATTTT
CASSSEGGDTQYF
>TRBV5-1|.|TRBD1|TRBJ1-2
TGCGCCAGCAGCGCCGAGGGTGGAGGGGGACAGGGCTACACCTTC
CASSAEGGGGQGYTF
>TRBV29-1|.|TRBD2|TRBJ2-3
TGCAGCGTTGAAGGTGGGGGGGTGCCTACGCAGTATTTT
CSVEGGGVPTQYF
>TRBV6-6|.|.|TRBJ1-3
TGTGCCAGCAGTTACTCTGCGGGGGCTGGTGGAAACACCATATATTTT
CASSYSAGAGGNTIYF
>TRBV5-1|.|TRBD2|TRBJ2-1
TGCGCCAGCAGCTTGGCGGGACTAGCGGGGGGGAACGATGAGCAGTTCTTC
CASSLAGLAGGNDEQFF
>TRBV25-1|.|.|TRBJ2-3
TGTGCCAGCAGTGAATATCTTTCGCGAAACACAGATACGCAGTATTTT
CASSEYLSRNTDTQYF
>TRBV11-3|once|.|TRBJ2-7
TGTGCCAGCAGCTTAGATAAGCTGTCAGGGGATAAGTACTTC
CASSLDKLSGDKYF
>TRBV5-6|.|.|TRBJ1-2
TGTGCCAGCAGCCCTAATCACCTAGGGGACTATGGCTACACCTTC
CASSPNHLGDYGYTF
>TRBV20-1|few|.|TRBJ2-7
TGCAGCGCTGGTGCAGTCTACGAGCAGTACTTC
CSAGAVYEQYF
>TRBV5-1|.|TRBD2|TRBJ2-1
TGCGCCAGCAGCCTATGGACTAGCGGGGGGGTTTATGAGCAGTTCTTC
CASSLWTSGGVYEQFF
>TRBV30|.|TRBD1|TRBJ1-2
TGTGCCTGGAGCGGGGGACAGAGCAACTATGGCTACACCTTC
CAWSGGQSNYGYTF
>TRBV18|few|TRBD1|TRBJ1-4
TGTGCCAGCTCACCTTACCCAATTACAGGGGCGATTCTTAATGAAAAACTGTTTTTT
CASSPYPITGAILNEKLFF
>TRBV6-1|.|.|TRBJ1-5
TGTGCCAGCAGTGATGGCCCAAATCAGCCCCAGCATTTT
CASSDGPNQPQHF
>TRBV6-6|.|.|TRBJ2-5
TGTGCCACCGTACGAGGACGGGGGCAAGAGACCCAGTACTTC
CATVRGRGQETQYF
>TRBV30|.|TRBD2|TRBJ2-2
TGTGCCTGGAGCGCAATAGCGGGCGCCGGGGAGCTGTTTTTT
CAWSAIAGAGELFF
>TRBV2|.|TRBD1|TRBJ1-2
TGTGCCAGCAGCCCTGGGACAGCGGTTAACTATGGCTACACCTTC
CASSPGTAVNYGYTF
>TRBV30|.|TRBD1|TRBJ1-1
TGTGCCATCGGGGACAGGGACACTGAAGCTTTCTTT
CAIGDRDTEAFF
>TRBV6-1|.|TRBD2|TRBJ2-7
TGTGCCAGCAGTGATCAGGCCCGACTAGCGGGGAACGAGCAGTACTTC
CASSDQARLAGNEQYF
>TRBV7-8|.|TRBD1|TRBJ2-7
TGTGCCAGCAGCTTTCCCGGACAGGACCCCTACGAGCAGTACTTC
CASSFPGQDPYEQYF
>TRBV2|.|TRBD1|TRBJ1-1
TGTGCCAGCAGCCAGACAGGGAGCACTGAAGCTTTCTTT
CASSQTGSTEAFF
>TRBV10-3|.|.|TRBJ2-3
TGTGCCATCAGTGACCAACAGGGCCGAAGCACAGATACGCAGTATTTT
CAISDQQGRSTDTQYF
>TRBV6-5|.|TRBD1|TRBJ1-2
TGTGCCAGCAGTCGGACAGGGGAGGATGGCTACACCTTC
CASSRTGEDGYTF
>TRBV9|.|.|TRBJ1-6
TGTGCCAGCAGCGCCGCGGGATCTAATTCACCCCTCCACTTT
CASSAAGSNSPLHF
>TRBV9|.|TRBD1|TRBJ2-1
TGTGCCAGCAGCGGGAGAGGGACAGGTAGAGGGAATGAGCAGTTCTTC
CASSGRGTGRGNEQFF
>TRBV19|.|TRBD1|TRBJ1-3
TGTGCCAGTAGTACCGGGACAGGTGGAAACACCATATATTTT
CASSTGTGGNTIYF
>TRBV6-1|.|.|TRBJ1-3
TGTGCCAGCAGTGCGACCGCGGGGGGAAACTCTGGAAACACCATATATTTT
CASSATAGGNSGNTIYF
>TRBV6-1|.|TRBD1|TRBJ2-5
TGTGCCAGCAGTGTCAGACAGGGGATGAGAGAGACCCAGTACTTC
CASSVRQGMRETQYF
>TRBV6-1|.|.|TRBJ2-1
TGTGCCAGCAGTGAAGGACAGTATTTACGGCAGTTCTTC
CASSEGQYLRQFF
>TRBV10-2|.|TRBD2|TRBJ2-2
TGCGCCAGCTCGGGACTAGGATACACCGGGGAGCTGTTTTTT
CASSGLGYTGELFF
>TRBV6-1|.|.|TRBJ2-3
TGTGCCAGCTGGGGAGCTAGGTCGGCAGATACGCAGTATTTT
CASWGARSADTQYF
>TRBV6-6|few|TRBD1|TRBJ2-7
TGTGCCAGCAACCCTGGACAGGGGAGCTCCTACGAGCAGTACTTC
CASNPGQGSSYEQYF
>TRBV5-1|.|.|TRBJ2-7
TGCGCCAGCAGCTTGAACAGGCTCTACGAGCAGTACTTC
CASSLNRLYEQYF
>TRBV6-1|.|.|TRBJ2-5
TGTGCCAGCAGTGAAGCGGGCCAGACCCAAGAGACCCAGTACTTC
CASSEAGQTQETQYF
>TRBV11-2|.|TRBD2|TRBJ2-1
TGTGCCAGCATCGGACTAGCGGGGGCCCGGGTGGGGTTCTTC
CASIGLAGARVGFF
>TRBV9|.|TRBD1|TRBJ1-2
TGTGCCAGCACCCCCGGGACAGACTATGGCTACACCTTC
CASTPGTDYGYTF
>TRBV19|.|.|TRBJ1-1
TGTGCCAGTAGTATAGTAGGGGGGGCTGAAGCTTTCTTT
CASSIVGGAEAFF
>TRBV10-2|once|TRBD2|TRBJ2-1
TGCGCCAGCAGTACTAGCGGGGGGAACAATGAGCAGTTCTTC
CASSTSGGNNEQFF
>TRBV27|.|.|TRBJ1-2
TGTGCCAGCAGTTCCGGGGGGTATGGCTACACCTTC
CASSSGGYGYTF
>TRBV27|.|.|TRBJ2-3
TGTGCCAGCAATTCCGGACTACGATTAGATACGCAGTATTTT
CASNSGLRLDTQYF
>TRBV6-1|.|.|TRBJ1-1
TGTGCCAGCTGCAGTTGGACTGAAGCTTTCTTT
CASCSWTEAFF
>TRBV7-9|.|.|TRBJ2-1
TGTGCCAGCAGCCAAACCGGCAATGAGCAGTTCTTC
CASSQTGNEQFF
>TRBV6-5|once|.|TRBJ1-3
TGTGCCAGCAGTTACACGCGAGAGGACACCATATATTTT
CASSYTREDTIYF